This T cell receptor beta chain was found in a study of T cell responses to AZD1222 COVID-19 vaccine (dated by TCRdb to about 2021). As for the study more broadly: AZD1222 recipients given second doses at about 4 weeks or at about 12 weeks were pooled, since spike-specific TCR depth and breadth were not found to differ between the two schedules. A total of 230 or so trial participants underwent TCR sequencing, of whom around 200 received two doses of AZD1222 and about 25 received two doses of the MenACWY control vaccine. Trial participants were enrolled by age into subgroups of 18-55, 56-69 and 70-plus years, and around 150, 28 and 57 TCR-sequenced participants, respectively, were included in these subgroups. What the work shows at the level of the full study, not this receptor alone: Vaccine-associated CD4 TCRs spanned the whole spike protein, with dominant responses in regions 160-218 and 743-854. Because no day 14 peak-response samples were available, the repertoires could be characterized only after the peak T cell response. Conclusions about previously exposed vaccinees are limited, since just five or six AZD1222 recipients were seropositive for SARS-CoV-2 at baseline. After two AZD1222 doses, spike-specific TCR breadth and depth were significantly higher than at day 0 and than in MenACWY recipients. The 56-69-year group was small, and its depth increase did not reach significance, likely because of low power. Epitopes outside the regions mutated in the B.1.351 and B.1.1.7 variants were reportedly recognized by nearly half of the unique spike-specific TCRs. Participants were mostly white British and included more females than males, and it was suggested by the authors that clonal diversity may have been underestimated.

The CDR3 regions of human TCRbeta chains were analyzed by immunosequencing. Per the authors' processing: TCRs in the repertoires were matched against a reference library of SARS-CoV-2-specific TCRs that had been generated with the MIRA antigen-specificity platform. Breadth was defined as the fraction of unique TCRs that were SARS-CoV-2-associated, and depth was defined as the fraction of total T cells that were SARS-CoV-2-associated. Using the MIRA data, every spike-specific TCR was mapped to the spike region that the TCR reacted to and assigned to either a CD4 or a CD8 class. Log10-transformed breadth and depth values were compared by one-way ANOVA with Sidak's multiple comparisons tests. TCRdb took over this immuneACCESS table, retaining in-frame rearrangements with V and J assigned. Such tables are incomplete; in checked studies, under half of the missing clones stem from an unresolved V gene, and the remainder is unexplained. That table is the source of V, J and clone size, and D and trimming were worked out from the DNA. Within this sample are 130,000 to 150,000 clones, with approximately 92% of them counted one time only. Of the sample, 3.1% is held by the ten largest clones.

What the time point label conveys for this sample: baseline before first vaccination. Vaccinee samples were obtained from the UK trials COV001 and COV002, which included a single-blind randomized controlled phase 2/3 trial of AZD1222 (ChAdOx1 nCoV-19) in healthy adults. For TCRbeta chain sequencing, PBMC samples from trial participants were taken at day 0 and at day 28 after the second dose. Taken from cysteine to phenylalanine, the CDR3 has 15 residues. CDR3 DNA is the only sequence kept; it has 45 bases, read in frame from the first base. CDR1 is given as LNHDA and CDR2 as SQIVND, both from the germline V gene (reference sequence). V loses 1 base of germline sequence and J loses 5 bases, and the interval between the two ends is 12 bases. About this clone: Its antigen specificity is not known. No base quality values were provided; no much bigger clone lies one nucleotide off.

This clonotype originated in an adult in good health. The sequence is built from TRBV19 and TRBJ1-5; the D gene assignment is ambiguous. Sample: peripheral blood, taken on day 0 of AZD1222 vaccination. The CDR3 amino acid sequence is: CASSIGEQRYQPQHF. The sequence in DNA is TGTGCCAGTAGTATAGGAGAACAGCGATATCAGCCCCAGCATTTT. The CDR3, completed at both ends by the reference TRBV19 and TRBJ1-5 genes, gives the full variable domain DGGITQSPKYLFRKEGQNVTLSCEQNLNHDAMYWYRQDPGQGLRLIYYSQIVNDFQKGDIAEGYSVSREKKESFPLTVTSAQKNPTAFYLCASSIGEQRYQPQHFGDGTRLSIL.